The clone carrying this TCR beta chain has just one count. Its antigen is as yet unknown. The second PCR ran about 6 to 11 cycles with a sample-barcoded 5' primer and J-beta primers. A template-switch adaptor containing 12 random nucleotides labeled each cDNA molecule. TCRdb processed the 5' RACE reads anew with MiXCR; each CDR3 protein has one entry. The sample holds approximately 900,000 distinct CDR3 sequences, 40% to 60% seen once. The CDR3 contains 17 residues. Trimming pared 2 bases from V and 2 bases from J, leaving 19 bases between. The V gene's germline CDR1 is LGHDT and CDR2 YNNKEL (reference sequence). This sample is drawn from a study of blood T cells in healthy people across ages. Overall study findings and caveats: The study found TCR beta diversity correlated strongly with naive T cell percentage. Expanded clonotype changes were possibly confounded by unknown donor CMV status. Long-lived donors exceeded aged donors in naive CD4+ cells and diversity.

This receptor was obtained from a man aged 30-40 years in good health. The chain combines TRBV3-1 with TRBJ2-7; D might be TRBD2 (5 bases). The specimen was blood. The DNA of the CDR3 is TGTGCCAGCAGCCAAAGAGATCCGGGGTTCGGGGCCTACGAGCAGTACTTC. It specifies CASSQRDPGFGAYEQYF.